This TCR beta chain appears in the sequencing data of a study of T cells in Graves' hyperthyroidism and ophthalmopathy. It was RNA transcripts that yielded the amplified TCR beta CDR3 regions. With the HTBI primer set, the TCR CDR3 went through a first round of RT-PCR. A single record per CDR3 protein comes from TCRdb applying MiXCR to the multiplex PCR reads. The profile shows under 550,000 distinct CDR3 sequences, just under 20% of them singletons. With duration under 3 months, ophthalmopathy was active: Clinical Activity Score at least 3, NOSPECS at least 4. CDR1 is MNHNS, CDR2 SASEGT, per germline. V was pared by 2 bases and J by 4 bases, with 11 bases between. The CDR3 sequence is 15 residues long. This clonotype was recorded a few times.

The V and J genes are TRBV6-1 and TRBJ1-4; D is uncertain. Sequenced sample: blood. The TCR sequence derives from a man aged 40-50 years with Graves' ophthalmopathy. Here the CDR3 DNA reads TGTGCCAGCAGTGAATTGAACACCATTAATGAAAAACTGTTTTTT. Amino acid sequence: CASSELNTINEKLFF.